This entry lists 32 T cell receptor beta chains sequenced from one sample in a study of beta chain features in type 1 diabetes. Investigators reverse transcribed all isolated RNA, so they sequenced expressed TCRB transcripts. The data were produced by immunoSEQ multiplex PCR, yet TCRdb's version contains in-frame clones alone and is incomplete. In the table there are roughly 300,000 clones, 6.5% to 10% of which are singletons. The sample comprised central memory CD4+ T cells from blood. Every receptor here comes from a woman in her late teens or twenties in good health.

This clone appeared a few times. The CDR3 protein is CASSLAPGQGHEQYF. In DNA form, the CDR3 reads TGTGCCAGCAGCCTCGCCCCGGGACAGGGGCACGAGCAGTACTTC. V gene TRBV9 combines with J gene TRBJ2-5; 10 bases match TRBD1. The DNA end lines up better with TRBJ2-7; the J call may be wrong. The CDR3 spans 15 residues. Germline assignment: CDR1 SGDLS and CDR2 YYNGEE.

The V gene is TRBV29-1, the J gene TRBJ1-1; a possible D gene is TRBD1 (5 bases). The CDR3 consists of 13 residues. Germline loops: CDR1 SQVTM, CDR2 ANQGSEA. With 7 bases removed from V and 0 bases from J, the gap between germline ends came to 12 bases. CDR3 sequence (DNA): TGCAGCGGATCGACAGAGATGAACACTGAAGCTTTCTTT. It encodes CSGSTEMNTEAFF.

This clone was seen more than once but under ten times. V is TRBV11-1 and J is TRBJ2-1; 11 nucleotides align to TRBD2. CDR1 and CDR2 (germline): SGHAT, FQDESV (reference sequence). Trimming took 10 bases from V and 0 from J; bases not matched to a gene: 14. This CDR3 spans 18 amino acids. The CDR3 DNA reads as TGTGCCACTAGGGGAGGGACTAGCGGACGTAGCTCCTACAATGAGCAGTTCTTC. As protein: CATRGGTSGRSSYNEQFF.

This clone was counted between two and nine times. The chain joins TRBV7-9 to TRBJ2-7; no definite D call. CDR3 length: 12 residues. V shed 1 base and J shed 7 bases, with 8 bases lying between them. Per the germline V gene, CDR1 is SEHNR and CDR2 is FQNEAQ (reference sequence). CDR3 residues: CASSLVPQEQYF. In DNA, the CDR3 is TGTGCCAGCAGCTTAGTTCCTCAAGAGCAGTACTTC. Supplemented by reference TRBV7-9 and TRBJ2-7, the full variable domain reads DTGVSQNPRHKITKRGQNVTFRCDPISEHNRLYWYRQTLGQGPEFLTYFQNEAQLEKSRLLSDRFSAERPKGSFSTLEIQRTEQGDSAMYLCASSLVPQEQYFGPGTRLTVT.

This clone was seen a few times. V is TRBV9 and J is TRBJ1-1; D is ambiguous. From germline, CDR1 is SGDLS and CDR2 YYNGEE. Trimming left V 4 bases short and J 4 bases short, with 14 bases between. This CDR3 spans 14 amino acids. In DNA form, the CDR3 reads TGTGCCAGCAGCCCCACCGTGGAGGGCACTGAAGCTTTCTTT. This translates into CASSPTVEGTEAFF.

The rearrangement uses TRBV6-5 and TRBJ1-1; D might be TRBD1 (5 bases). The germline V gene has CDR1 MNHEY and CDR2 SVGAGI. The length of the CDR3 is 14 residues. Trimming stripped 4 bases from V and 6 bases from J, with 15 bases between. CDR3 coding DNA: TGTGCCAGCAGTTCCTATCAGGGATTCTCTGAAGCTTTCTTT. This codes for CASSSYQGFSEAFF.

A few counts support this clone. The rearrangement links TRBV5-5 to TRBJ2-3, with 8 bases fitting TRBD1. V was clipped by 4 bases and J by 0 bases; unmatched bases: 4. This CDR3 has 15 amino acids. Looked up from germline, CDR1 is SGHKS and CDR2 is YYEKEE (reference sequence). The CDR3: CASSPRDRSTDTQYF. CDR3 nucleotide sequence: TGTGCCAGCAGCCCCCGGGACAGGAGCACAGATACGCAGTATTTT.

This clone was picked up a small number of times. The chain combines TRBV27 with TRBJ2-5, with 8 bases that match TRBD2. V shed 5 bases, J shed 5 bases, and the junction held 10 bases outside the gene matches. This CDR3 spans 15 amino acids. Per the germline V gene, CDR1 is MNHEY and CDR2 is SMNVEV (reference sequence). CDR3 nucleotides: TGTGCCAGCAGTGAATGGACGGGAGGGGGGGAGACCCAGTACTTC. Translation gives CASSEWTGGGETQYF.

J is TRBJ2-3 and V is TRBV2, with D maybe TRBD1 (6 bases). V lost 3 bases, J lost 2 bases, and 15 bases lay in between. The CDR3 runs to 16 residues. The V gene's germline CDR1 is SNHLY and CDR2 FYNNEI. The CDR3 region is CASSDPPGHNTDTQYF. The CDR3 DNA reads as TGTGCCAGCAGTGATCCACCGGGACACAACACAGATACGCAGTATTTT.

This clone was counted between two and nine times. The V gene is TRBV29-1, the J gene TRBJ1-1; maybe TRBD1 (5 bases). The CDR3 has 13 residues. Germline loops: CDR1 SQVTM, CDR2 ANQGSEA. V was cut by 3 bases and J by 6 bases, with 14 bases left in between. The CDR3: CSVEKSGGAEAFF. DNA for the CDR3: TGCAGCGTTGAGAAGTCCGGGGGAGCTGAAGCTTTCTTT.

The chain recombines TRBV6-1 with TRBJ2-1; 9 nucleotides match TRBD2. Losses at the gene ends were 2 bases for V and 4 bases for J; bases not matched to a gene: 6. Germline CDR1 is MNHNS and CDR2 is SASEGT. The CDR3 loop spans 16 amino acids. CDR3 nucleotides: TGTGCCAGCAGTGAACTGGCGGGAGGGTTATACAATGAGCAGTTCTTC. It translates to CASSELAGGLYNEQFF.

V gene TRBV5-4 combines with J gene TRBJ2-1; D uncertain. V lost 4 bases and J lost 0, with 11 bases in between. This CDR3 spans 15 amino acids. CDR1 SGHNT and CDR2 YYREEE come from the germline V gene (reference sequence). The CDR3 nucleotides are TGTGCCAGCAGCCCGGACCCGGACTCCTACAATGAGCAGTTCTTC. It codes for CASSPDPDSYNEQFF.

This clone has just a few counts. The chain is built from TRBV4-3 and TRBJ1-1; 10 bases agree with TRBD1. This CDR3 comprises 15 residues. After removal of 2 bases from V and 4 bases from J, the junction contained 4 bases not matched to a gene. Germline CDR1 reads LGHNA; CDR2 reads YSLEER. CDR3 loop: CASSQRDRGSTEAFF. In DNA form, the CDR3 reads TGCGCCAGCAGCCAACGGGACAGGGGATCCACTGAAGCTTTCTTT.

This clone showed up just a few times. CDR3 in DNA: TGCGCCAGCAGCCAAGGCCGTCAGGGGTTCTTAGCCAAAAACATTCAGTACTTC. It yields the protein CASSQGRQGFLAKNIQYF. This chain joins TRBV4-1 and TRBJ2-4; a possible D gene is TRBD1 (6 bases). Looked up from germline, CDR1 is MGHRA and CDR2 is YSYEKL. The CDR3 consists of 18 residues. Trimming left V 1 base short and J 0 bases short, with 16 bases between.

The rearrangement joins TRBV6-6 to TRBJ2-7; the match to TRBD1 covers 7 bases. Germline V gene sequence: CDR1 MNHNY, CDR2 SVGAGI (reference sequence). The CDR3 runs 15 residues. With V trimmed by 4 bases and J by 3 bases, 9 bases remained unmatched. DNA for the CDR3: TGTGCCAGCAGTTGGGACAGTAGCAGGGTCTACGAGCAGTACTTC. Translated: CASSWDSSRVYEQYF.

The genes are TRBV5-6 and TRBJ1-2, with D maybe TRBD1 (5 bases). CDR1 and CDR2 from the germline V gene are SGHDT and YYEEEE. This CDR3 has 13 amino acids. V gave up 0 bases and J gave up 4 bases, with 7 bases separating them. The CDR3 here is CASSLGGTYGYTF. DNA for the CDR3: TGTGCCAGCAGCTTGGGAGGGACCTATGGCTACACCTTC.

A remark on this clone: Other DNA sequences in this sample translate to the same CDR3. CDR3 loop: CASSPGTSGGTDTQYF. Here the CDR3 DNA reads TGTGCCAGTAGTCCCGGGACTAGCGGGGGAACAGATACGCAGTATTTT. V usage is TRBV19 and J usage is TRBJ2-3; 14 bases are shared with TRBD2. Germline V gene lookup returns CDR1 LNHDA and CDR2 SQIVND (reference sequence). This CDR3 comprises 16 residues. J was trimmed by 3 bases and V by 5 bases; bases with no gene match: 4.

This clone was seen only a few times. The same CDR3 is also encoded by other DNA sequences in this sample. The gene calls are TRBV18 and TRBJ1-2, with D unresolved. The germline V gene has CDR1 KGHSH and CDR2 LQKENI. The CDR3 has 13 residues. Trimming stripped 2 bases from V and 2 bases from J, with 6 bases between. The CDR3 coding sequence is TGTGCCAGCTCACCAGAGGGAAACTATGGCTACACCTTC. As protein: CASSPEGNYGYTF.

This clone occurred a few times. This chain links TRBV11-2 with TRBJ1-2; D is uncertain. Germline V gene data show CDR1 as SGHAT and CDR2 as FQNNGV. CDR3 length equals 14 residues. Between the trimmed V and J ends, which lost 4 bases and 0 bases, there was a span of 9 bases. CDR3 sequence (DNA): TGTGCCAGCAGCTGGTCCCCCACTAACTATGGCTACACCTTC. It specifies CASSWSPTNYGYTF.

This clone showed up many times. This CDR3 is also generated by other DNA sequences in the sample. J is TRBJ2-7 and V is TRBV28; D is undetermined. Germline CDR1 and CDR2: MDHEN and SYDVKM. This CDR3 has 10 residues. The ends were cut back, 5 bases at V and 4 bases at J, with 3 bases in the middle. CDR3 nucleotides: TGTGCCAGCAGTAGATACGAGCAGTACTTC. Protein: CASSRYEQYF.

For the CDR3, the DNA is TGTGCCAGCAGCTTCCTGCGTCCGGGCGAGCAGTACTTC. As protein: CASSFLRPGEQYF. The V call is TRBV11-1, the J call TRBJ2-7, with unresolved D. CDR3 size: 13 residues. V lost 3 bases to trimming and J lost 6 bases, with 12 bases between them. Germline V gene sequence: CDR1 SGHAT, CDR2 FQDESV (reference sequence).

In this sample, this clone turned up a few times. V gene TRBV4-3 combines with J gene TRBJ2-7; no reliable D call. Trimming removed 2 bases at V and 3 bases at J, with 11 bases between. Germline V lookup: CDR1 LGHNA, CDR2 YSLEER. CDR3 length: 14 amino acids. Here the CDR3 reads CASSQSVAGYEQYF. The CDR3, as DNA: TGCGCCAGCAGCCAATCCGTGGCTGGCTACGAGCAGTACTTC.

There are many counts of this clone. This rearrangement joins TRBV6-6 to TRBJ1-2; possible D gene TRBD1, 6 bases. The CDR3 has 12 amino acids. CDR1 MNHNY and CDR2 SVGAGI come from the germline V gene (reference sequence). With 5 bases removed from V and 4 bases from J, the gap between germline ends came to 8 bases. The CDR3 nucleotides read TGTGCCAGCAGTGCGGACAGCTATGGCTACACCTTC. Its protein is CASSADSYGYTF.

This clone has only a few counts. The gene calls are TRBV7-2 and TRBJ2-1, with 10 bases aligning to TRBD2. CDR1 is SGHTA and CDR2 is FQGNSA in the germline V gene. The CDR3 has 15 residues. With 5 bases clipped from V and 9 bases from J, the junction kept 10 bases outside the gene matches. In nucleotides, the CDR3 is TGTGCCAGCAGCCAGGCCGGGACTAGCGTTAGTGAGCAGTTCTTC. Translated, it gives CASSQAGTSVSEQFF.

This clone has at least ten counts. The chain couples TRBV10-3 to TRBJ2-3; D ambiguous. V was cut by 0 bases and J by 8 bases, with 3 bases left in between. The germline V gene encodes CDR1 ENHRY and CDR2 SYGVKD. The CDR3 sequence is 11 residues long. The CDR3 loop reads CAISESGTQYF. The CDR3 nucleotides read TGTGCCATCAGTGAGTCGGGTACGCAGTATTTT.

This clone was recorded a few times. The same CDR3 can be traced to other DNA sequences in this sample. This sequence joins TRBV28 and TRBJ2-7; D might be TRBD1 or TRBD2, each matching 6 bases. The germline V and J ends were trimmed by 7 bases and 4 bases, with 17 bases remaining between them. Germline V gene sequence: CDR1 MDHEN, CDR2 SYDVKM. The CDR3 runs 14 residues. The CDR3 nucleotides are TGTGCCAGCAAGCGGGCTGGGGGCGCTTACGAGCAGTACTTC. Its translation: CASKRAGGAYEQYF.

This clone was seen more than once but under ten times. This chain joins TRBV7-9 and TRBJ1-4; perhaps TRBD1 as D (6 bases). Germline V gene lookup returns CDR1 SEHNR and CDR2 FQNEAQ (reference sequence). The CDR3 totals 14 residues. The V gene lost 5 bases and the J gene lost 4 bases, with 11 bases spanning the gap. CDR3 residues: CASSQDRINEKLFF. For the CDR3, the DNA is TGTGCCAGCAGCCAGGACAGAATTAATGAAAAACTGTTTTTT.

This rearrangement joins TRBV7-9 to TRBJ1-3; 7 bases are shared with TRBD1. This CDR3 is 15 amino acids long. Per germline, CDR1 SEHNR and CDR2 FQNEAQ (reference sequence). J was trimmed by 4 bases and V by 4 bases; bases with no gene match: 7. The CDR3 is CASSYSGTVGNTIYF. The CDR3 coding sequence is TGTGCCAGCAGCTATTCCGGGACAGTAGGAAACACCATATATTTT.

The V call is TRBV2, the J call TRBJ1-2, with D unclear. CDR1 and CDR2 (germline): SNHLY, FYNNEI. This CDR3 is 13 amino acids long. Trimming took off 6 bases at V and 8 bases at J, with 16 bases between the two ends. The CDR3 coding sequence is TGTGCCAGCAGCCAAGGACCGACGGAAGGCTACACCTTC. This encodes CASSQGPTEGYTF.

The V call is TRBV7-9, the J call TRBJ2-2; possible D gene TRBD1, 6 bases. CDR3 length: 15 amino acids. Germline V lookup: CDR1 SEHNR, CDR2 FQNEAQ (reference sequence). With 1 base removed from V and 3 bases from J, the gap between germline ends came to 9 bases. Here the CDR3 reads CASSLGDIYTGELFF. The CDR3 DNA reads as TGTGCCAGCAGCTTAGGGGACATATACACCGGGGAGCTGTTTTTT.

This clone was seen a handful of times. This chain links TRBV5-8 with TRBJ2-1; D is possibly TRBD2 (6 bases). Deletions cut 1 base from V and 4 bases from J, with 12 bases between. The CDR3 contains 15 residues. Per the germline V gene, CDR1 is SGHTS and CDR2 is YDEGEE. This CDR3 is CASSLPGVGYNEQFF. The DNA of the CDR3 is TGTGCCAGCAGCTTGCCGGGAGTAGGTTACAATGAGCAGTTCTTC. Together with reference TRBV5-8 and TRBJ2-1, the CDR3 gives the full variable domain: EAGVTQSPTHLIKTRGQQATLRCSPISGHTSVYWYQQALGLGLQFLLWYDEGEERNRGNFPPRFSGRQFPNYSSELNVNALELEDSALYLCASSLPGVGYNEQFFGPGTRLTVL.

This clone was detected a few times. J is TRBJ2-1 and V is TRBV5-4; TRBD2 matches 10 bases. The germline V gene has CDR1 SGHNT and CDR2 YYREEE (reference sequence). The CDR3 consists of 16 residues. J was trimmed by 4 bases and V by 4 bases; bases with no gene match: 8. CDR3 in amino acids: CASSRWTSGGYNEQFF. The CDR3 DNA sequence: TGTGCCAGCAGCCGCTGGACTAGCGGTGGGTACAATGAGCAGTTCTTC.